This T cell receptor (beta chain) comes out of a study of T-cell memory formation after mild COVID-19. Study as a whole: Largely donor-specific TCR clusters were found.

This clonotype was detected a few times. The antigen remains unidentified. TCRdb re-called the 5' RACE reads with MiXCR, one entry per CDR3 protein. The sample has about 100,000 distinct CDR3 sequences; 11% are singletons. V was clipped by 6 bases and J by 3 bases; unmatched bases: 9. This CDR3 contains 14 residues. CDR1 and CDR2 (germline): DFQATT, SNEGSKA (reference sequence). Study-level findings and limits: Pre-infection memory carried some responding clones, suggesting that cross-reactive memory joined. Contracting clones from day 15 to 85 had balanced CD4/CD8; later expanders favoured CD4+. Researchers could not confirm that second-wave clones peaking on day 37 targeted SARS-CoV-2.

The sequenced sample was PBMCs or a T cell subset sorted from them (not recorded which). This clonotype was sampled from a man aged 18 to 29 who had mild COVID-19 (a few samples of this study predate the infection). Cell type and time point are not known. V and J are TRBV20-1 and TRBJ2-7; 9 bases agree with TRBD1. DNA for the CDR3: TGCAGTGCCGAAGGACAGGGGCGATTCTACGAGCAGTACTTC. Protein: CSAEGQGRFYEQYF.